This T cell receptor beta chain was retrieved from a study of CD8+CD57+ T cells in acquired aplastic anemia. For CDR3 and TCR beta VDJ profiling, genomic DNA was the template used. TCRdb redid the calling of the reads with MiXCR, one entry per CDR3 protein. The repertoire holds 75,000 to 90,000 distinct CDR3 sequences, with over 35% as singletons. CDR3 length: 15 residues. CDR1 and CDR2 (germline): LNHDA, SQIVND (reference sequence). The V end was cut by 2 bases, the J end by 2 bases, with 10 bases between. The sample consisted of sorted CD4+, CD8+, or CD8+CD57+ T cells (not recorded which) from PBMCs. The chain uses TRBV19 and TRBJ1-5, with D unclear. The origin of this receptor is a human donor in good health, serving as a control. The CDR3 region has the DNA TGTGCCAGTAGTATATCCGAGGGAGGCAATCAGCCCCAGCATTTT. Amino acid sequence: CASSISEGGNQPQHF.